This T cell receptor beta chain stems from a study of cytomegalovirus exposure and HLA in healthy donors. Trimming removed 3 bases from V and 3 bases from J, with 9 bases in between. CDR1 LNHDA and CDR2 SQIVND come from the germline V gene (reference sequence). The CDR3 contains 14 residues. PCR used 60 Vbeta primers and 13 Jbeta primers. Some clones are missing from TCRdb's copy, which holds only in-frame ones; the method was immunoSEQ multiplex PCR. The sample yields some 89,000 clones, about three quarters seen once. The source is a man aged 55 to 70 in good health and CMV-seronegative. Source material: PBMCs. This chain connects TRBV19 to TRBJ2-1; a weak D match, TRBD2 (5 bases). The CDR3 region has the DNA TGTGCCAGTAGTATCCTCCGGGGCTACAATGAGCAGTTCTTC. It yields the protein CASSILRGYNEQFF.